This T cell receptor beta chain was profiled in a study of cytomegalovirus exposure and HLA in healthy donors. In the study overall: For the approximately 360 genotyped donors, around 76% fell within the Caucasian-associated ancestry cluster. Study observations and caveats: After further analysis at a later stage, 17,000 or so TCR beta sequences were associated with HLA alleles at 0.05 false discovery rate. A link between a missense DCLRE1C variant and TCR beta V- and J-gene trimming emerged from a later analysis. Data from an earlier analysis indicated that most TCR beta V segments were productive either about 87% or about 30% of the time.

This clone showed up just once. The antigen remains undetermined. Use of 60 Vbeta and 13 Jbeta primers characterized the PCR. Profiled with immunoSEQ multiplex PCR; TCRdb holds only in-frame clones, not every one. Of under 200,000 clones in the sample, 77% are singletons; the top ten hold 3% to 3.5%. The sequenced sample consisted of PBMCs. This clonotype was sampled from a female donor in good health and CMV-seronegative.

CDR3 protein: CASRPLAGDYEQYF. The CDR3 DNA sequence: TGTGCCAGCAGGCCTCTAGCAGGAGATTACGAGCAGTACTTC. This chain uses TRBV27 with TRBJ2-7; weak D call: TRBD2 (5 bases). V gave up 6 bases and J gave up 4 bases, with 16 bases separating them. The CDR3 length is 14 residues. Germline CDR1 MNHEY, CDR2 SMNVEV (reference sequence).